This TCR beta chain was observed in a study of blood T cell repertoires in COVID-19. Looking at the study overall: PBMCs, B-cell-depleted T cells, or T cells provided the cDNA or gDNA that made up the material.

CDR3 length equals 15 residues. Germline V gene sequence: CDR1 SGHRS, CDR2 YFSETQ. Trimming took 4 bases from V and 5 from J; bases not matched to a gene: 7. Assay used: immunoSEQ multiplex PCR; TCRdb lists only in-frame clones, some missing. The sample contains about 410,000 clones, around 91% of which appear only once. The chain is built from TRBV5-1 and TRBJ2-2; 8 positions agree with TRBD1. The specimen was peripheral blood. This receptor was obtained from a woman aged 40 to 50 with COVID-19, enrolled during active disease. The CDR3 DNA sequence: TGCGCCAGCAGCCCGCTCACAGGGGGGACCGGGGAGCTGTTTTTT. This gives the protein CASSPLTGGTGELFF.